The 9 T cell receptor beta chains in this list originate from one sample, sequenced in a study of control samples from healthy donors and cancer patients. The table came from immunoSEQ multiplex PCR; TCRdb's copy has only in-frame clones and leaves some out. Found here are some 250,000 clones, roughly 80% of them singletons; the top ten hold 13%. The material sequenced was PBMCs. These receptor sequences come from a woman aged 60-70 years with lung cancer.

This clone was counted between two and nine times. The chain uses TRBV18 and TRBJ2-7; maybe TRBD1 (6 bases). Germline lookup yields CDR1 KGHSH and CDR2 LQKENI. Trimming shortened V by 6 bases and J by 0 bases, and 18 bases separated the two germline ends. This CDR3 region has 16 residues. CDR3 amino acids: CASSPSGVPPSYEQYF. CDR3 bases: TGTGCCAGCTCCCCTTCAGGGGTTCCTCCCTCCTACGAGCAGTACTTC.

The rearrangement links TRBV9 to TRBJ1-2, with D hard to call. V lost 4 bases and J lost 2, with 12 bases in between. CDR3 size: 14 residues. Germline V gene data show CDR1 as SGDLS and CDR2 as YYNGEE. The CDR3 sequence is CASSSSGLNYGYTF. CDR3 DNA sequence: TGTGCCAGCAGCTCTAGTGGGCTGAACTATGGCTACACCTTC.

The chain is built from TRBV9 and TRBJ1-6, with 7 bases identical to TRBD1. Germline CDR1 reads SGDLS; CDR2 reads YYNGEE. The V and J ends lost 5 bases and 6 bases, in that order; junction bases with no gene match: 5. This CDR3 spans 14 amino acids. This CDR3 reads CASSVDRANSPLHF. The CDR3 DNA sequence: TGTGCCAGCAGTGTCGACAGGGCTAATTCACCCCTCCACTTT.

As to this clone: Distinct nucleotide sequences in the sample also encode this CDR3. The chain carries TRBV5-1 and TRBJ2-3; 15 nucleotides line up with TRBD2. The germline V gene has CDR1 SGHRS and CDR2 YFSETQ. Trimming cost V 4 bases and J 6 bases; bases outside gene matches: 3. The CDR3 loop spans 15 amino acids. The CDR3, as DNA: TGCGCCAGCAGCCGGACTAGCGGGAGGGCCGATACGCAGTATTTT. Translating it yields CASSRTSGRADTQYF. Full variable domain (outside the CDR3, taken from reference TRBV5-1 and TRBJ2-3): KAGVTQTPRYLIKTRGQQVTLSCSPISGHRSVSWYQQTPGQGLQFLFEYFSETQRNKGNFPGRFSGRQFSNSRSEMNVSTLELGDSALYLCASSRTSGRADTQYFGPGTRLTVL.

V usage is TRBV30 and J usage is TRBJ1-5; D is ambiguous. This CDR3 region has 12 residues. Germline CDR1 reads GTSNPN; CDR2 reads SVGIG (reference sequence). The V gene lost 1 base and the J gene lost 9 bases, with 10 bases spanning the gap. The CDR3 nucleotides read TGTGCCTGGAGTGACGGGATGGGGCCCCAGCATTTT. Translating it yields CAWSDGMGPQHF. Drawing the rest from reference TRBV30 and TRBJ1-5, the complete variable domain is SQTIHQWPATLVQPVGSPLSLECTVEGTSNPNLYWYRQAAGRGLQLLFYSVGIGQISSEVPQNLSASRPQDRQFILSSKKLLLSDSGFYLCAWSDGMGPQHFGDGTRLSIL.

The rearrangement links TRBV5-1 to TRBJ1-1; 7 bases map to TRBD1. The CDR3 has 13 residues. Germline V gene data show CDR1 as SGHRS and CDR2 as YFSETQ. Losses at the gene ends were 4 bases for V and 3 bases for J; bases not matched to a gene: 3. CDR3 amino acids: CASSRDRDTEAFF. The CDR3 DNA follows: TGCGCCAGCAGCCGGGACAGAGACACTGAAGCTTTCTTT.

The genes are TRBV9 and TRBJ2-1, with TRBD2 identical over 8 bases. Germline-derived CDR1 and CDR2 are SGDLS and YYNGEE. Germline trimming cut 5 bases from V and 0 bases from J; bases unmatched to any gene: 7. The CDR3 loop spans 16 amino acids. DNA for the CDR3: TGTGCCAGCAGTCAACTAAGCGGGAGCTCCTACAATGAGCAGTTCTTC. Its translation is CASSQLSGSSYNEQFF.

V and J are TRBV2 and TRBJ1-6, with D hard to call. The germline V gene encodes CDR1 SNHLY and CDR2 FYNNEI. Deletions cut 7 bases from V and 10 bases from J, with 20 bases between. The CDR3 consists of 15 residues. The CDR3 nucleotides read TGTGCCAGCATCGCAGAGGGCACGATTCGGTCACCCCTCCACTTT. It is translated as CASIAEGTIRSPLHF.

This chain connects TRBV28 to TRBJ2-7; TRBD2 agrees at 13 bases. There are 13 residues in the CDR3. With V trimmed by 10 bases and J by 2 bases, 2 bases remained unmatched. The germline CDR1 and CDR2 sequences are MDHEN and SYDVKM. CDR3 in DNA: TGTGCCATCGGGACTAGCGGGACCTACGAGCAGTACTTC. It specifies CAIGTSGTYEQYF.